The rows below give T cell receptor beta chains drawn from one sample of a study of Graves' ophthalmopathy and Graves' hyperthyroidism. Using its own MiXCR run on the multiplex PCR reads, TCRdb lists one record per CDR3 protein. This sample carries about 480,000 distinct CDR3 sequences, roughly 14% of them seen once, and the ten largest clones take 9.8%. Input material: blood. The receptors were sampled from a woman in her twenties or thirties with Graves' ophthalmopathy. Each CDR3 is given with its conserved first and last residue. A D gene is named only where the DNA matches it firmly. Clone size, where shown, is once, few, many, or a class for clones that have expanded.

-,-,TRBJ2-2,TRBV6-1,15,CASSPGGRVTGELFF,TGTGCCAGCAGCCCCGGAGGCAGGGTGACCGGGGAGCTGTTTTTT
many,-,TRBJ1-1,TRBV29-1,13,CSVPGKGNTEAFF,TGCAGCGTGCCAGGGAAAGGGAACACTGAAGCTTTCTTT
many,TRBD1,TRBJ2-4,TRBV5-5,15,CASSTTQGQGFIQYF,TGTGCCAGCAGCACGACCCAGGGACAGGGCTTCATTCAGTACTTC
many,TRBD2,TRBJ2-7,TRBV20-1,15,CSARDARTSNLEQYF,TGCAGTGCTAGAGATGCCCGGACTAGCAATCTCGAGCAGTACTTC
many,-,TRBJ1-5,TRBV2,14,CASSEGNSNQPQHF,TGTGCCAGCAGCGAAGGTAATAGCAATCAGCCCCAGCATTTT
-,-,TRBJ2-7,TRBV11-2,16,CASSLHGGAGGDQQYF,TGTGCCAGCAGCTTACACGGCGGGGCAGGGGGGGACCAGCAGTACTTC
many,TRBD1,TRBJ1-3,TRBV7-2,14,CASSSGGVGNTIYF,TGTGCCAGCAGCTCAGGGGGGGTAGGAAACACCATATATTTT
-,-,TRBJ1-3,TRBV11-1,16,CASSPNSGTSGNTIYF,TGTGCCAGCAGCCCCAACTCAGGGACCTCTGGAAACACCATATATTTT
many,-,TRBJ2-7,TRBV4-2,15,CASSQGTGRVYEQYF,TGTGCCAGCAGCCAAGGTACGGGGAGAGTCTACGAGCAGTACTTC
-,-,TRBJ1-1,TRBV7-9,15,CASSLAQGSNTEAFF,TGTGCCAGCAGCTTAGCCCAGGGATCGAACACTGAAGCTTTCTTT
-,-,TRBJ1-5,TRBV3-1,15,CASSQDAMPNQPQHF,TGTGCCAGCAGCCAAGATGCCATGCCCAATCAGCCCCAGCATTTT
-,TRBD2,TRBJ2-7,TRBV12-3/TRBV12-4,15,CASSWRRGALYEQYF,TGTGCCAGCAGTTGGCGGCGGGGGGCCCTCTACGAGCAGTACTTC
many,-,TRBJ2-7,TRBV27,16,CASSLHRDRSSYEQYF,TGTGCCAGCAGTTTACACCGGGACCGTAGCTCCTACGAGCAGTACTTC
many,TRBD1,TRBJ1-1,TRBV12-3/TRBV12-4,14,CASRPGTGNTEAFF,TGTGCCAGCAGACCCGGGACAGGTAACACTGAAGCTTTCTTT
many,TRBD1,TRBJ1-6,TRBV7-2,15,CASSLRDRPNSPLHF,TGTGCCAGCAGCTTAAGGGACAGACCTAATTCACCCCTCCACTTT
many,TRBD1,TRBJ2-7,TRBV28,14,CASQKPTGYYEQYF,TGTGCCAGCCAAAAACCGACAGGGTACTACGAGCAGTACTTC
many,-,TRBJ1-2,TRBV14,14,CASSQDWGDPGYTF,TGTGCCAGCAGCCAAGATTGGGGAGATCCTGGCTACACCTTC
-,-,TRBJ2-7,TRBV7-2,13,CASSLEFRDWRYF,TGTGCCAGCAGCTTAGAATTCCGGGACTGGCGGTACTTC
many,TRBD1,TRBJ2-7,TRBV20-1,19,CSAQKRRDRGLPYDYEQYF,TGCAGTGCTCAAAAAAGGAGGGACAGGGGGCTCCCCTACGACTACGAGCAGTACTTC
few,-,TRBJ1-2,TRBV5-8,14,CASSLGTDFYGYTF,TGTGCCAGCAGCTTGGGGACGGATTTCTATGGCTACACCTTC
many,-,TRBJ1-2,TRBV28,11,CAGAVGGGYTF,TGTGCCGGCGCGGTTGGGGGTGGCTACACCTTC
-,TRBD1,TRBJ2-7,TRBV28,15,CASSWTGGISYEQYF,TGTGCCAGCAGTTGGACAGGGGGGATCTCCTACGAGCAGTACTTC
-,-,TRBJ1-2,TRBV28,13,CASSLGRERGYTF,TGTGCCAGCAGCCTCGGGAGGGAACGTGGCTACACCTTC
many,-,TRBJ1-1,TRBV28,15,CASSFVGLGGTEAFF,TGTGCCAGCAGTTTTGTGGGACTAGGTGGAACTGAAGCTTTCTTT
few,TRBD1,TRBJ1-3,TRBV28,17,CASRRRTGTISGNTIYF,TGTGCCAGCAGAAGAAGGACAGGCACAATCTCTGGAAACACCATATATTTT
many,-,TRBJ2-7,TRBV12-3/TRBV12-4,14,CASSLGRQFHEQYF,TGTGCCAGCAGCCTCGGGAGACAATTCCACGAGCAGTACTTC
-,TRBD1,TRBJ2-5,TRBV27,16,CARRQRNRGLWETQYF,TGTGCCAGGAGGCAAAGAAACAGGGGGCTATGGGAGACCCAGTACTTC
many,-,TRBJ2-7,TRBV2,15,CASSAEGRSSYEQYF,TGTGCCAGCAGTGCAGAGGGCCGCAGCTCCTACGAGCAGTACTTC
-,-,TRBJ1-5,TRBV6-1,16,CASSELFSRGNQPQHF,TGTGCCAGCAGTGAGTTGTTCAGTCGCGGCAATCAGCCCCAGCATTTT
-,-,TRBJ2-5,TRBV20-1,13,CSARRGAGETQYF,TGCAGTGCTAGAAGAGGGGCAGGGGAGACCCAGTACTTC
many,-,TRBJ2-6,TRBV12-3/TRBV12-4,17,CASNTGLHSSGANVLTF,TGTGCCAGCAATACGGGACTGCATAGCTCTGGGGCCAACGTCCTGACTTTC
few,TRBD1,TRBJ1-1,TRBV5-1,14,CASSLGTGSSEAFF,TGCGCCAGCAGCTTGGGGACAGGGTCGTCTGAAGCTTTCTTT
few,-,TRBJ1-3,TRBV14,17,CASSQRSSGFSGNTIYF,TGTGCCAGCAGCCAACGATCGTCAGGGTTCTCTGGAAACACCATATATTTT
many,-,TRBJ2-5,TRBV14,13,CASSTHQGGTQYF,TGTGCCAGCAGCACACATCAAGGAGGGACCCAGTACTTC
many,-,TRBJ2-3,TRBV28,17,CASSPYWSYTSTDTQYF,TGTGCCAGCAGCCCTTATTGGAGCTACACTAGCACAGATACGCAGTATTTT
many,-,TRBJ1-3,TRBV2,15,CASRANRAFGNTIYF,TGTGCCAGCAGGGCAAACCGGGCCTTCGGAAACACCATATATTTT
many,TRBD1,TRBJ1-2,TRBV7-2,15,CASSPPGQGLNGYTF,TGTGCCAGCAGCCCGCCGGGACAGGGTTTAAACGGCTACACCTTC
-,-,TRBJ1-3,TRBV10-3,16,CAISESGVAGINTIYF,TGTGCCATCAGTGAGTCAGGCGTCGCAGGAATAAACACCATATATTTT
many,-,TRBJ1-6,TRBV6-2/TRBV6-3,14,CASRAGTHRSPLHF,TGTGCCAGCAGGGCCGGGACCCATCGGTCACCCCTCCACTTT
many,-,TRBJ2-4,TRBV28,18,CASSRHFRGERAKNIQYF,TGTGCCAGCAGTCGACACTTCAGGGGCGAGCGAGCCAAAAACATTCAGTACTTC
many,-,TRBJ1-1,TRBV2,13,CAGQGMGYTEAFF,TGTGCCGGACAAGGGATGGGGTACACTGAAGCTTTCTTT
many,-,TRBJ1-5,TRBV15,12,CATSRVNQPQHF,TGTGCCACCAGCAGAGTAAATCAGCCCCAGCATTTT
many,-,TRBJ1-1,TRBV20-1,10,CSAVQGWAFF,TGCAGTGCTGTACAGGGATGGGCTTTCTTT
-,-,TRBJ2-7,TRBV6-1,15,CASRRPGTLSYEQYF,TGTGCCAGCAGGCGTCCCGGGACTTTATCCTACGAGCAGTACTTC
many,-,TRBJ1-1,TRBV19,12,CATGHLNTEAFF,TGTGCCACTGGACATCTAAACACTGAAGCTTTCTTT
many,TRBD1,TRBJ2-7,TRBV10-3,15,CAIRETRGPDGEQYF,TGTGCCATCAGGGAAACCAGGGGGCCTGATGGCGAGCAGTACTTC
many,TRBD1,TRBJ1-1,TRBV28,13,CASSRDRATEAFF,TGTGCCAGCAGCCGGGACAGGGCCACTGAAGCTTTCTTT
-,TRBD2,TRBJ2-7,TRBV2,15,CASTKLAGPAGEQYF,TGTGCCAGCACTAAACTAGCGGGGCCCGCGGGCGAGCAGTACTTC
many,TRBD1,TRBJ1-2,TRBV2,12,CASSAGQGGYTF,TGTGCCAGCAGTGCTGGACAGGGAGGCTACACCTTC
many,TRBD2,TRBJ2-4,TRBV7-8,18,CASSLLAGLGIAKNIQYF,TGTGCCAGCAGCTTACTAGCGGGCTTGGGGATAGCCAAAAACATTCAGTACTTC
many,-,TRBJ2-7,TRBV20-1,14,CSAHPGAGAYEQYF,TGCAGTGCCCATCCGGGGGCGGGAGCCTACGAGCAGTACTTC
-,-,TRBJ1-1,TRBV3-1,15,CASSQKGGGNTEAFF,TGTGCCAGCAGCCAAAAGGGAGGAGGGAACACTGAAGCTTTCTTT
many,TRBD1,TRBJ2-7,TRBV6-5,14,CASSYSGRGREQYF,TGTGCCAGCAGTTACTCAGGCAGGGGGCGCGAGCAGTACTTC
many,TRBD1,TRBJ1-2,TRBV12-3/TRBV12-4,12,CASSGTAYGYTF,TGTGCCAGCAGTGGGACAGCCTATGGCTACACCTTC
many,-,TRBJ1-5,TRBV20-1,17,CSARDSRGGRVKQPQHF,TGCAGTGCTAGAGATTCCCGGGGAGGGAGGGTGAAGCAGCCCCAGCATTTT
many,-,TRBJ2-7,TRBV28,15,CASSRTPFSDGEQYF,TGTGCCAGCAGCCGCACCCCCTTTTCCGACGGGGAGCAGTACTTC